These 7 T cell receptor beta chains originate from one sample sequenced in a study of blood T cells in healthy people across ages (dated by TCRdb to the mid-2010s). The library came from 5' RACE. TCRdb lists the instrument as Illumina HiSeq 2500. The second PCR ran for roughly 6 to 11 cycles and used a J-beta primer mix along with a sample-barcoded 5' primer. Starting from the raw public reads, TCRdb applied fastp trimming at Q25, assembled clones with MiXCR and retained in-frame beta chains. Every CDR3 protein is listed once, alongside the most common genes and DNA of its rows. For this sample the table gives 1.5 million or so distinct CDR3 sequences, of which 40% to 45% were detected only once. The ten largest clones take up more than 4% of the sample. Material: blood. Receptors originate from a woman under 30 in good health.

The chain has TRBV10-3 and TRBJ1-1, with a weak D call TRBD1 (5 bases). Germline values: CDR1 ENHRY, CDR2 SYGVKD. Deletions cut 6 bases from V and 6 bases from J, with 8 bases between. This CDR3 is 11 amino acids long. The CDR3 reads CAISQGAEAFF. The CDR3 DNA reads as TGTGCCATCAGCCAGGGTGCTGAAGCTTTCTTT.

In this sample, this clonotype turned up a few times. The chain joins TRBV12-3 or TRBV12-4 to TRBJ1-4; 7 bases agree with TRBD1. V lost 5 bases to trimming and J lost 5 bases; unmatched junction nucleotides: 8. This CDR3 has 15 amino acids. The chain's CDR3 is CASSGWDRANEKLFF. CDR3 bases: TGTGCCAGCAGTGGCTGGGACAGAGCAAATGAAAAACTGTTTTTT.

This clonotype was seen a handful of times. The V gene is TRBV3-1, the J gene TRBJ1-5; possible D gene TRBD1, 5 bases. The CDR3 contains 14 residues. Germline assignment: CDR1 LGHDT and CDR2 YNNKEL (reference sequence). V shed 3 bases and J shed 4 bases, with 10 bases lying between them. CDR3 sequence (DNA): TGTGCCAGCAGCCAGGGCAAGGGGAATCAGCCCCAGCATTTT. Residues: CASSQGKGNQPQHF.

The rearrangement joins TRBV4-1 to TRBJ1-1; D is unclear. Per the germline V gene, CDR1 is MGHRA and CDR2 is YSYEKL. The CDR3 spans 16 residues. Trimming left V 1 base short and J 0 bases short, with 12 bases between. DNA of the CDR3: TGCGCCAGCAGCCAAGCCGACCAGGCAGTGAACACTGAAGCTTTCTTT. The encoded protein is CASSQADQAVNTEAFF.

This clonotype was counted only a few times. The rearrangement uses TRBV7-9 and TRBJ1-6, with D possibly matching TRBD1 (5 bases). The ends were cut back, 3 bases at V and 7 bases at J, with 10 bases in the middle. The length of the CDR3 is 14 residues. Germline CDR1 and CDR2: SEHNR and FQNEAQ (reference sequence). The CDR3, as DNA: TGTGCCAGCAGCTTGGTGGGACCAAATTCACCCCTCCACTTT. This encodes CASSLVGPNSPLHF.

V gene TRBV14 combines with J gene TRBJ2-5; 9 nucleotides match TRBD1. Germline V lookup: CDR1 SGHDN, CDR2 FVKESK. The CDR3 has 15 residues. Trimming took 6 bases from V and 5 from J; bases not matched to a gene: 10. CDR3 DNA: TGTGCCAGCAGTCCTCGACAGGGGGATTTGGAGACCCAGTACTTC. It codes for CASSPRQGDLETQYF.

V and J are TRBV27 and TRBJ2-7; D is unresolved. The V end was cut by 2 bases, the J end by 7 bases, with 12 bases between. This CDR3 contains 13 residues. Germline V gene lookup returns CDR1 MNHEY and CDR2 SMNVEV (reference sequence). CDR3 nucleotide sequence: TGTGCCAGCAGTTTAAGGGCCGTTACTGAGCAGTACTTC. This codes for CASSLRAVTEQYF.